The clone carrying this TCR beta chain was counted a few times. This specimen belongs to a study of response to subunit inactivated influenza vaccine. In TCRdb, the RT-PCR reads were re-called with MiXCR into one record per CDR3 protein. The sample includes approximately 500,000 distinct CDR3 sequences, less than 25% of them seen just once. The CDR3 consists of 15 residues. V gave up 4 bases and J gave up 2 bases; unmatched junction bases: 5. The germline V gene has CDR1 ENHRY and CDR2 SYGVKD. These data were also reused for a study on T cells expressing NK-cell markers. As that study records: Beta-chain TCR cDNA was generated via 5'RACE template switching with UMIs. TCR beta repertoires came from sorted CD3+CD56+NKG2C+, CD3+CD56+NKG2C- and CD3+CD56-NKG2C+ T cells. Serological testing identified seven of the eight sequenced donors as HCMV-seropositive and one as seronegative. Where several donors were concerned, these clonotypes also led the CD3+CD56-NKG2C+ fraction.

J is TRBJ1-5 and V is TRBV10-3; 7 positions match TRBD1. Specimen: CD4+ T cells sorted from PBMCs, collected 11 to 12 days after vaccination. The clonotype was recovered from a man aged 50 or older who received an inactivated influenza vaccine. DNA for the CDR3: TGTGCCATCAGTGCACAGGGGAGGGGCAATCAGCCCCAGCATTTT. Translation: CAISAQGRGNQPQHF.